Below, 29 T cell receptor beta chains from the same sample are listed, as sequenced in a study of breast tumors, draining lymph nodes, adjacent tissues. TCRdb called the multiplex PCR reads again in MiXCR, with one record for every CDR3 protein. Among 15,000 to 17,000 distinct CDR3 sequences listed, around 49% were seen once. Sequencing was performed on tumor-adjacent breast tissue. These receptors originate from a female donor with breast cancer. Some clones in this sample may be carry-over from other donors' samples.

On this clonotype: At one of its ends the junction is not consistent with the germline gene, which may arise from a read error. The CDR3 DNA reads TGTGCCAGCAGCCCGTCGAACAGCATCTCTGGGGCCAACCTCCTGACTTTC. Encoded protein: CASSPSNSISGANLLTF. This chain joins TRBV7-9 and TRBJ2-6, with D possibly matching TRBD1 (5 bases). This CDR3 region has 17 residues. The germline gives CDR1 SEHNR, CDR2 FQNEAQ (reference sequence).

Judged by abundance, this clonotype is medium-sized. J is TRBJ2-5 and V is TRBV5-1, with D possibly TRBD2 on 6 matching bases. This CDR3 has 14 amino acids. CDR1 is SGHRS and CDR2 is YFSETQ in the germline V gene. Trimming took off 0 bases at V and 5 bases at J, with 11 bases between the two ends. CDR3 residues: CASSLAVGGETQYF. The DNA for the CDR3 is TGCGCCAGCAGCTTGGCCGTGGGAGGTGAGACCCAGTACTTC.

Worth noting for this clonotype: A read error may produce the germline difference seen at one junction end. V gene TRBV4-3 combines with J gene TRBJ1-3; weak D call: TRBD1 (5 bases). Germline V lookup: CDR1 LGHNA, CDR2 YSLEER. CDR3 length: 17 amino acids. The CDR3 sequence: CASSVRFGGRTGNTIHF. CDR3 DNA sequence: TGCGCCAGCAGCGTCCGTTTCGGGGGTAGAACCGGAAACACCATACATTTT.

This clonotype is judged medium-sized. V usage is TRBV20-1 and J usage is TRBJ1-6; possibly TRBD1 for D (6 bases). V was pared by 6 bases and J by 0 bases, with 21 bases between. CDR3 length: 18 residues. Germline CDR1 reads DFQATT; CDR2 reads SNEGSKA (reference sequence). The CDR3 DNA is TGCAGTGCCCAAAATGCGGGGACACCAAGCTCCTATAATTCACCCCTCCACTTT. Protein product: CSAQNAGTPSSYNSPLHF.

The chain has TRBV7-2 and TRBJ2-7; TRBD2 aligns across 16 bases. From germline, CDR1 is SGHTA and CDR2 FQGNSA. The V gene end was trimmed by 1 base and the J gene end by 2 bases; junction bases not matched to a gene: 2. The CDR3 runs 17 residues. The CDR3 loop is CASSLEGTSGGAYEQYF. Written as DNA, the CDR3 is TGTGCCAGCAGCTTAGAGGGGACTAGCGGGGGGGCCTACGAGCAGTACTTC.

This clonotype was seen ten or more times. The gene calls are TRBV5-6 and TRBJ2-1; no clear D gene. The CDR3 sequence is 11 residues long. The ends were cut back, 4 bases at V and 7 bases at J, with 6 bases in the middle. Germline V gives CDR1 SGHDT, CDR2 YYEEEE. In DNA, the CDR3 is TGTGCCAGCAGCCGCTTGAATGAGCAGTTCTTC. Protein product: CASSRLNEQFF. The whole variable domain, filled in from reference TRBV5-6 and TRBJ2-1, reads DAGVTQSPTHLIKTRGQQVTLRCSPKSGHDTVSWYQQALGQGPQFIFQYYEEEERQRGNFPDRFSGHQFPNYSSELNVNALLLGDSALYLCASSRLNEQFFGPGTRLTVL.

Of note for this clonotype: This may stem from a read error, because a much larger clone lies one nucleotide away. The genes are TRBV9 and TRBJ2-3; 11 bases are shared with TRBD2. This CDR3 comprises 17 residues. The germline V gene has CDR1 SGDLS and CDR2 YYNGEE. CDR3 loop: CASSAGGTSGLTATQYF. CDR3 DNA: TGTGCCAGCAGCGCGGGGGGGACTAGCGGTTTAACAGCTACGCAGTATTTT.

The rearrangement uses TRBV5-1 and TRBJ2-2; the D is unclear. This CDR3 region has 13 residues. CDR1 is SGHRS, CDR2 YFSETQ, per germline. V was pared by 5 bases and J by 1 base, with 6 bases between. This chain's CDR3 is CASSEGNTGELFF. The CDR3 DNA is TGCGCCAGCAGTGAAGGGAACACCGGGGAGCTGTTTTTT.

The chain has TRBV29-1 and TRBJ2-7; TRBD2 is a possible D gene (6 bases). Germline CDR1 is SQVTM and CDR2 is ANQGSEA. The length of the CDR3 is 13 residues. Trimming removed 7 bases at V and 0 bases at J, with 13 bases between. The CDR3 sequence is CSALGDSSYEQYF. The CDR3 region has the DNA TGCAGCGCGCTCGGGGACTCCTCCTACGAGCAGTACTTC.

Notes on this clonotype: Since no conserved phenylalanine or tryptophan closes the CDR3, a read error is the likely cause. The V call is TRBV7-2, the J call TRBJ1-1, with a tentative D call TRBD1 (5 bases). CDR1 is SGHTA, CDR2 FQGNSA, per germline. The CDR3 is 14 residues long. The germline V and J ends were trimmed by 3 bases and 4 bases, with 12 bases remaining between them. The CDR3 here is CASSFGGGLTEAFL. The CDR3 region has the DNA TGTGCCAGCAGCTTTGGGGGGGGTCTCACTGAAGCTTTCCTT.

This clonotype is deemed medium-sized (0.01 to 0.1%). An end of the junction does not agree with germline; a read error may underlie this. The gene calls are TRBV12-3 or TRBV12-4 and TRBJ1-2; D may be TRBD1 (6 bases). The CDR3 runs 13 residues. CDR3 sequence: CASSFTGNSGYTF. Written as DNA, the CDR3 is TGTGCCAGCAGTTTTACAGGGAACTCTGGCTACACCTTC.

V is TRBV5-5 and J is TRBJ2-7; TRBD1 matches 7 bases. V lost 4 bases, J lost 0 bases, and 4 bases stayed unmatched. Germline CDR1 SGHKS, CDR2 YYEKEE (reference sequence). The CDR3 is 14 residues long. The CDR3 loop is CASSPGQSSYEQYF. CDR3 nucleotide sequence: TGTGCCAGCAGCCCGGGACAGAGCTCCTACGAGCAGTACTTC.

This clonotype appeared many times. This chain uses TRBV6-2 or TRBV6-3 with TRBJ2-7; D perhaps matches TRBD2 (6 bases). CDR3 size: 15 residues. Germline V gene data show CDR1 as MNHEY and CDR2 as SVGEGT. Trimming pared 4 bases from V and 2 bases from J, leaving 15 bases between. The CDR3 coding sequence is TGTGCCAGCAGTTCATATCTAGCGCCTACCTACGAGCAGTACTTC. It is translated as CASSSYLAPTYEQYF.

The gene calls are TRBV9 and TRBJ2-1; TRBD2 matches at 12 bases. Germline V lookup: CDR1 SGDLS, CDR2 YYNGEE. V gave up 0 bases and J gave up 7 bases; unmatched junction bases: 5. The CDR3 is 16 amino acids. This chain's CDR3 is CASSVGLAGAINEQFF. The CDR3 bases are TGTGCCAGCAGCGTAGGACTAGCGGGAGCAATTAATGAGCAGTTCTTC.

This clonotype was found many times. This sequence joins TRBV19 and TRBJ2-2; D remains unclear. The CDR3 loop spans 11 amino acids. Trimming left V 3 bases short and J 7 bases short, with 3 bases between. CDR1 LNHDA and CDR2 SQIVND come from the germline V gene (reference sequence). CDR3 region: CASSMGGELFF. The CDR3, as DNA: TGTGCCAGTAGTATGGGCGGGGAGCTGTTTTTT.

This clonotype was picked up many times. This chain joins TRBV3-1 and TRBJ2-7; 7 nucleotides line up with TRBD2. V lost 6 bases, J lost 7 bases, and 9 bases stayed unmatched. This CDR3 is 13 amino acids long. Germline CDR1 and CDR2: LGHDT and YNNKEL (reference sequence). The CDR3 is CASRREGGPEQYF. CDR3 DNA sequence: TGTGCCAGCAGAAGGGAGGGAGGGCCGGAGCAGTACTTC.

This clonotype came up many times. V is TRBV6-5 and J is TRBJ1-6; 8 nucleotides agree with TRBD1. J was trimmed by 6 bases and V by 5 bases; bases with no gene match: 3. Germline values: CDR1 MNHEY, CDR2 SVGAGI. The CDR3 loop spans 14 amino acids. CDR3 DNA sequence: TGTGCCAGCAGTAGACAGGGGCCTAATTCACCCCTCCACTTT. It encodes CASSRQGPNSPLHF.

This clonotype was seen ten or more times. The chain joins TRBV5-1 to TRBJ1-1, with D perhaps TRBD1 (5 bases). CDR1 is SGHRS and CDR2 is YFSETQ in the germline V gene. CDR3 length: 14 residues. Trimming cost V 5 bases and J 3 bases, with 14 bases left between them. In DNA, the CDR3 is TGCGCCAGCAGAGTCGAGGGGCGACACACTGAAGCTTTCTTT. Its protein is CASRVEGRHTEAFF.

This clonotype was detected a few times. The chain recombines TRBV5-1 with TRBJ2-3; D unclear. This CDR3 has 12 amino acids. Trimming pared 5 bases from V and 5 bases from J, leaving 9 bases between. Per the germline V gene, CDR1 is SGHRS and CDR2 is YFSETQ. The CDR3 coding sequence is TGCGCCAGCAGTTCTCAAGGAGATACGCAGTATTTT. This sequence encodes CASSSQGDTQYF.

The sample holds many counts of this clonotype. The J gene is TRBJ1-1, the V gene TRBV7-8; D is unclear. CDR3 length: 15 residues. V was trimmed by 2 bases and J by 0 bases, leaving 10 bases between them. Germline V gene sequence: CDR1 SGHVS, CDR2 FQNEAQ. The CDR3 DNA is TGTGCCAGCAGCTTATTTTCAAGGGTGAACACTGAAGCTTTCTTT. Amino acids: CASSLFSRVNTEAFF.

This rearrangement joins TRBV4-2 to TRBJ2-1, with 10 bases identical to TRBD1. V shed 1 base, J shed 5 bases, and the junction held 2 bases outside the gene matches. Germline CDR1 and CDR2: LGHNA and YNFKEQ. CDR3 length equals 15 residues. CDR3 sequence reads: CASSQGQGADNEQFF. CDR3 nucleotides: TGTGCCAGCAGCCAAGGACAGGGGGCGGACAATGAGCAGTTCTTC.

The genes are TRBV28 and TRBJ2-7; 8 bases are a match to TRBD2. The CDR3 loop spans 13 amino acids. Germline CDR1 is MDHEN and CDR2 is SYDVKM. Trimming took 6 bases from V and 5 from J; bases not matched to a gene: 6. The CDR3 DNA reads TGTGCCAGCAGCCCCGGGGGGGGCGACGAGCAGTACTTC. As protein: CASSPGGGDEQYF.

The chain combines TRBV2 with TRBJ2-2; TRBD1 might be the D (5 bases). CDR3 size: 16 residues. Germline loops: CDR1 SNHLY, CDR2 FYNNEI. V was shortened by 4 bases and J by 4 bases, with 16 bases between the two germline ends. CDR3 loop: CASSGQGDPSTGELFF. The CDR3 region has the DNA TGTGCCAGCAGTGGTCAAGGGGATCCTAGCACCGGGGAGCTGTTTTTT.

The chain joins TRBV15 to TRBJ2-3; no clear D gene. Looked up from germline, CDR1 is LNHNV and CDR2 is YYDKDF (reference sequence). The CDR3 covers 15 residues. Between the trimmed V and J ends, which lost 0 bases and 2 bases, there was a span of 9 bases. The CDR3: CATSRDLTLTDTQYF. The CDR3 nucleotides are TGTGCCACCAGCAGAGATCTGACTCTCACAGATACGCAGTATTTT.

This clonotype is termed medium-sized. This chain links TRBV12-3 or TRBV12-4 with TRBJ1-2; the match to TRBD1 covers 8 bases. After removal of 3 bases from V and 6 bases from J, the junction contained 6 bases not matched to a gene. The CDR3 length is 14 residues. The CDR3 nucleotides are TGTGCCAGCAGTTTTAACAGGGGGTCCGATGGCTACACCTTC. Amino acids: CASSFNRGSDGYTF.

This clonotype is categorized as medium-sized. The V call is TRBV11-3, the J call TRBJ2-3; D not resolved. The CDR3 loop spans 14 amino acids. The germline V gene encodes CDR1 SGHNT and CDR2 YENEEA. Trimming left V 1 base short and J 2 bases short, with 7 bases between. The CDR3 nucleotides are TGTGCCAGCAGCTTAGGCCGGTCCACAGATACGCAGTATTTT. It codes for CASSLGRSTDTQYF.

This clonotype has a count of ten or more. This chain joins TRBV7-3 and TRBJ2-3, with no clear D. V was clipped by 3 bases and J by 2 bases, with 12 bases between them. Germline V CDR1 and CDR2: SGHTA, FQGTGA. The CDR3 contains 15 residues. CDR3 amino acids: CASSFGRIDTDTQYF. For the CDR3, the DNA is TGTGCCAGCAGCTTTGGCAGGATAGACACAGATACGCAGTATTTT.

The CDR3 DNA reads TGTGCCAGCAGCTTGGGGAGGGCCTACGAGCAGTACTTC. Protein sequence: CASSLGRAYEQYF. The chain is built from TRBV5-8 and TRBJ2-7, with D tentatively TRBD2 (6 bases). In germline, CDR1 is SGHTS, CDR2 YDEGEE. The CDR3 has 13 amino acids. Trimming removed 0 bases at V and 2 bases at J, with 6 bases between.

This clonotype was recorded many times. V is TRBV3-1 and J is TRBJ1-5; possibly TRBD1 for D (6 bases). CDR3 length: 15 amino acids. Trimming left V 1 base short and J 0 bases short, with 7 bases between. Germline loops: CDR1 LGHDT, CDR2 YNNKEL (reference sequence). The DNA for the CDR3 is TGTGCCAGCAGCCAAGGAGGGGGTAGCAATCAGCCCCAGCATTTT. It specifies CASSQGGGSNQPQHF.